This T cell receptor (beta chain) was profiled in a study of blood T cell repertoires in COVID-19 (TCRdb year 2020). Background for the entire study: Samples covering the acute and convalescent phases of COVID-19 were provided by collaborators in the United States, Italy and Spain. The prospective study material was composed of cDNA or gDNA derived from T cells, B-cell-depleted T cells, or PBMCs. Subjects who had been exposed to COVID-19, were actively infected with it, or had recovered from it provided the deeply sampled blood TCRbeta repertoires that made up the dataset. The repertoires were released in a freely available public database intended as a resource for research on the immune response to SARS-CoV-2. The samples were drawn from two sources: the first 160 participants of the ongoing ImmuneRACE study, and some 1,300 subjects contributed by 6 global collaborators. Nearly every sample came with metadata listing a de-identified subject ID, COVID-19 status, age in years and sex. Where HLA class I and class II types were available, the types were taken from metadata supplied by the sample provider, not from assay-based typing. Overall study outcomes, separate from this receptor: Clinical and demographic metadata were provided uncurated, with the amount varying by source and participant.

TCRbeta CDR3 regions were amplified from genomic DNA by means of the immunoSEQ Assay, a bias-controlled multiplex PCR. In the paper's pipeline: Within the assay, amplification of reference gene primers was used to estimate how many nucleated cells each sample contained. To quantify the absolute abundance of each unique TCRbeta CDR3 rearrangement, sequence reads were collapsed and filtered. For each sample, productive Simpson clonality was calculated as the square root of Simpson's diversity index across productive rearrangements. TCRdb carries this immuneACCESS record with in-frame sequences only. Its versions omit some clonotypes, under half of them owing to an unresolved V gene in the studies checked, with the rest unexplained. V and J calls and clone size follow that table, whereas D and trimming were derived from the DNA. The sample records 300,000 to 400,000 clones, about 89% of which are singletons. The ten largest make up 4.5% to 5.5% of the sample.

The germline V gene (reference sequence) provides CDR1 SGHNT and CDR2 YYREEE. Trimming removed 4 bases from V and 2 bases from J; the gene matches leave 5 bases unexplained. From its cysteine to its phenylalanine, the CDR3 spans 14 amino acids. Only the CDR3 DNA stays, 42 bases, in frame from base 1. A note on this clone: Its antigen target is currently unknown. No clone much larger than this one lies a single base away; base qualities are absent.

Participants in the prospective study were enrolled through a virtual design, were aged about 18 to 100 years, and lived in roughly 26 United States geographic areas. In the prospective study, cohorts were assigned on the basis of participant-reported clinical history obtained from a screening survey and a study questionnaire. For ImmuneRACE Cohort 3, a participant was defined as recovered based on two consecutive negative NP/OP PCR tests, clearance by a healthcare professional, or resolution of symptoms. In the prospective study, whole blood, serum and a nasopharyngeal or oropharyngeal swab were collected from each participant by mobile phlebotomists. Additional blood draws and questionnaires over an approximately two-month period could optionally be provided by prospective study participants. Before DNA extraction, blood samples from the prospective study were shipped at room temperature or frozen.

The sequence derives from a man between 60 and 75 years old who had recovered from COVID-19. This sequence uses TRBV5-4 and TRBJ2-7, with 8 bases in between that match TRBD1. Sequenced sample: PBMCs or T cells enriched from blood (not recorded which). Here is the DNA: TGTGCCAGCAGCCGGACAGGGCGAACCTACGAGCAGTACTTC. Translation gives CASSRTGRTYEQYF.